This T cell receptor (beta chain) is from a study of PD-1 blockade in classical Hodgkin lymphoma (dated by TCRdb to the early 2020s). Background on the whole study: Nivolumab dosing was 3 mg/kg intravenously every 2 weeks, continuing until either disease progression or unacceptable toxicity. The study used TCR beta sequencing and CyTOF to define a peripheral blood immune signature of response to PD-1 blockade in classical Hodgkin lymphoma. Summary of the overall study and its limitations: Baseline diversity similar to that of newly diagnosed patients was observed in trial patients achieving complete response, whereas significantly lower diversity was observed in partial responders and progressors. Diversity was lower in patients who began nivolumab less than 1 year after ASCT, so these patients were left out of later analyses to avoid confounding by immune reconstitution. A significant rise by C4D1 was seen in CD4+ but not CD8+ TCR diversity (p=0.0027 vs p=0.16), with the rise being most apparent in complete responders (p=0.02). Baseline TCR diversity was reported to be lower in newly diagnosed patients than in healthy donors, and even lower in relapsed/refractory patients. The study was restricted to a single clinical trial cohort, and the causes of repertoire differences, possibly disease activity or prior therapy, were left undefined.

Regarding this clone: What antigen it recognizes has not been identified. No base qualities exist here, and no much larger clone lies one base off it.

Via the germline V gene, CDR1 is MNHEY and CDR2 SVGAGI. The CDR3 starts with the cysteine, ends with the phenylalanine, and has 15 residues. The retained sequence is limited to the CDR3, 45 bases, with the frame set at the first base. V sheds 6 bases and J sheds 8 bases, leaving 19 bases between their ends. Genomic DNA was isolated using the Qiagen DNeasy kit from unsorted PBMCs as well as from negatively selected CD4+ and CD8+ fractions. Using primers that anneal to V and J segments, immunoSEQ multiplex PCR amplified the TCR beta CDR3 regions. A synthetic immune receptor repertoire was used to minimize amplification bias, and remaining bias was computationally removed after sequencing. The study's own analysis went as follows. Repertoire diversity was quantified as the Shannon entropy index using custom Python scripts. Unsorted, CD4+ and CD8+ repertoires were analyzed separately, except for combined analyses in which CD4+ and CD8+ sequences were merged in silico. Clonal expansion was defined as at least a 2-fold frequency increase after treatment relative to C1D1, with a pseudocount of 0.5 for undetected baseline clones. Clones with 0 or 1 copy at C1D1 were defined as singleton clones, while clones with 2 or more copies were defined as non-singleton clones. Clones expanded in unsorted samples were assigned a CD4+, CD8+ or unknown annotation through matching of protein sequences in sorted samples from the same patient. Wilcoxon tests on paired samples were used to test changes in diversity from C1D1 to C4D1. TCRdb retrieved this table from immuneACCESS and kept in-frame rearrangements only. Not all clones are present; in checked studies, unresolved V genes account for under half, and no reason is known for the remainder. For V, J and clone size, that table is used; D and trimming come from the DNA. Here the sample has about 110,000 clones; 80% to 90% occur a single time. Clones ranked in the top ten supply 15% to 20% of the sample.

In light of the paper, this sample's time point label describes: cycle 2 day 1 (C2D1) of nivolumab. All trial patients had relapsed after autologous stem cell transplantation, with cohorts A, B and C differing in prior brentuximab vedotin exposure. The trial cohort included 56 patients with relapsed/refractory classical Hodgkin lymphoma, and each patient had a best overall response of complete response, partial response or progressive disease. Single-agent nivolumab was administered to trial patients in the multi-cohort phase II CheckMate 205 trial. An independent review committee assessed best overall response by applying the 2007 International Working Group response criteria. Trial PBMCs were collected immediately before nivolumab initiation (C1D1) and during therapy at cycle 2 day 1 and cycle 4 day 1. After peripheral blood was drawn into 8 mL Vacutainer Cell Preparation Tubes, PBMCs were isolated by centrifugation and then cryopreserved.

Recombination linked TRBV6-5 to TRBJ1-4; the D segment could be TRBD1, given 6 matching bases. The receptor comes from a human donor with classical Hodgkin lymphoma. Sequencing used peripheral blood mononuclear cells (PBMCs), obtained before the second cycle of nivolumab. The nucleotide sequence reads TGTGCCAGCAGCAAGACCGGGGGCCGACGGGAAAAACTGTTTTTT. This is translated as CASSKTGGRREKLFF.